This TCR beta chain was recorded in a study of tissue T cells after allogeneic stem cell transplantation. As regards this clone: Gene names denote mouse genes. The read ends 1 residue shy of where the CDR3 ends; the end is completed using the germline J gene.

Sequenced by immunoSEQ multiplex PCR; TCRdb stores in-frame clones only, minus some. The data show 6,500 to 10,000 clones, 46% seen once. This CDR3 spans 14 amino acids. Losses at the gene ends were 1 base for V and 5 bases for J; bases not matched to a gene: 3. CDR1 is SGHDT, CDR2 FRDEAV, per germline. Sample time point: mouse harvest day 7 after allogeneic transplant. The graft held 10^6 splenic CD5+ T cells and 10^7 T-cell-depleted bone marrow cells. The sequence was collected from a female BALB/c mouse given C57BL/6 T cells with graft-versus-host disease after an allogeneic hematopoietic cell transplant. The J gene is TRBJ2-5, the V gene TRBV14; 8 bases are shared with TRBD2. Sequencing was performed on gut tissue. The CDR3 bases that were read are TGTGCCAGCAGTTTCGGGGGGGGCAGAGACACCCAGTAC. Protein: CASSFGGGRDTQY. The whole CDR3 reads CASSFGGGRDTQYF.